One sample yielded the 21 T cell receptor beta chains listed below, sequenced in a study of graft-versus-host responses after intestinal transplantation. Some clones are missing from TCRdb's copy, which holds only in-frame ones; the method was immunoSEQ multiplex PCR. The data hold tens of thousands of clones, with 90% observed a single time. Their specific antigens are unknown. This specimen consisted of unstimulated CD4+ T cells sorted from spleen or lymph node cells, obtained before intestinal transplant. All receptors derive from a human donor who received an intestinal transplant.

The chain combines TRBV10-3 with TRBJ1-2; tentatively, D is TRBD1 (5 bases). The CDR3 has 14 amino acids. Trimming removed 0 bases from V and 7 bases from J, with 12 bases in between. Germline V gives CDR1 ENHRY, CDR2 SYGVKD. The DNA for the CDR3 is TGTGCCATCAGTGAGTCGGCATTGCAGGGTGGCTACACCTTC. Its translation is CAISESALQGGYTF.

This clone showed up just a few times. V gene TRBV5-6 combines with J gene TRBJ1-6; tentatively, D is TRBD1 (5 bases). The CDR3 runs 15 residues. From germline, CDR1 is SGHDT and CDR2 YYEEEE. Trimming shortened V by 0 bases and J by 7 bases, and 11 bases separated the two germline ends. CDR3 coding DNA: TGTGCCAGCAGCTTGGCGGGGGTATGGAATTCACCCCTCCACTTT. Translated: CASSLAGVWNSPLHF.

V gene TRBV5-1 combines with J gene TRBJ1-4; 7 nucleotides agree with TRBD1. With V trimmed by 4 bases and J by 0 bases, 6 bases remained unmatched. The V gene's germline CDR1 is SGHRS and CDR2 YFSETQ. The CDR3 covers 16 residues. CDR3 region: CASSRDRLATNEKLFF. CDR3 nucleotides: TGCGCCAGCAGCCGGGACAGACTTGCAACTAATGAAAAACTGTTTTTT.

This sequence joins TRBV5-1 and TRBJ2-3; no clear D. With 0 bases removed from V and 2 bases from J, the gap between germline ends came to 10 bases. The CDR3 is 15 residues long. Germline lookup yields CDR1 SGHRS and CDR2 YFSETQ. CDR3 in DNA: TGCGCCAGCAGCTTGGTTGGCGGTATCACAGATACGCAGTATTTT. Its protein product is CASSLVGGITDTQYF.

The chain links TRBV6-6 to TRBJ1-5; 7 bases line up with TRBD1. The CDR3 is 16 residues long. Germline CDR1 is MNHNY and CDR2 is SVGAGI (reference sequence). V lost 3 bases, J lost 2 bases, and 7 bases stayed unmatched. The DNA of the CDR3 is TGTGCCAGCAGTTATATGAGGGGGCCAGGCAATCAGCCCCAGCATTTT. It codes for CASSYMRGPGNQPQHF.

The chain recombines TRBV7-3 with TRBJ1-2; TRBD1 is a possible D gene (6 bases). Deletions cut 4 bases from V and 3 bases from J, with 12 bases between. CDR3 size: 14 residues. Germline V gene data show CDR1 as SGHTA and CDR2 as FQGTGA. DNA of the CDR3: TGTGCCAGCAGCTCTTCCGGGGGGCACTATGGCTACACCTTC. Translating gives CASSSSGGHYGYTF.

The chain is built from TRBV4-2 and TRBJ1-3; D is uncertain. Trimming left V 1 base short and J 1 base short, with 11 bases between. Germline loops: CDR1 LGHNA, CDR2 YNFKEQ. The CDR3 length is 16 residues. The CDR3 DNA is TGTGCCAGCAGCCAAGCCACGGTCATATCTGGAAACACCATATATTTT. Translation: CASSQATVISGNTIYF.

The chain links TRBV7-8 to TRBJ2-7; D is perhaps TRBD2 (5 bases). The CDR3 contains 15 residues. CDR1 and CDR2 (germline): SGHVS, FQNEAQ. V was trimmed by 2 bases and J by 3 bases, leaving 14 bases between them. In nucleotides, the CDR3 is TGTGCCAGCAGCTTAAGCCTGGTCGGGGTCTACGAGCAGTACTTC. It yields the protein CASSLSLVGVYEQYF.

The chain is built from TRBV29-1 and TRBJ1-1; D gene ambiguous. The CDR3 runs to 16 residues. From germline, CDR1 is SQVTM and CDR2 ANQGSEA. Trimming cost V 6 bases and J 0 bases, with 20 bases left between them. The CDR3 nucleotides are TGCAGCGTCGTGGGTCGAAAAATCGGGATGAACACTGAAGCTTTCTTT. It specifies CSVVGRKIGMNTEAFF.

The V and J genes are TRBV18 and TRBJ1-1, with a possible D match to TRBD1 (6 bases). CDR1 and CDR2 from the germline V gene are KGHSH and LQKENI. V gave up 0 bases and J gave up 1 base, with 9 bases separating them. The CDR3 is 15 amino acids. The DNA for the CDR3 is TGTGCCAGCTCACCACCGGGGGCTGGGAACACTGAAGCTTTCTTT. It encodes CASSPPGAGNTEAFF.

The chain links TRBV7-3 to TRBJ2-1; the match to TRBD2 covers 8 bases. This CDR3 has 13 amino acids. Losses at the gene ends were 7 bases for V and 4 bases for J; bases not matched to a gene: 3. CDR1 and CDR2 from the germline V gene are SGHTA and FQGTGA. In DNA form, the CDR3 reads TGTGCCAGCACTGCGGGGGGTTACAATGAGCAGTTCTTC. Protein sequence: CASTAGGYNEQFF.

The rearrangement joins TRBV5-6 to TRBJ2-7; D perhaps matches TRBD2 (7 bases). Germline V CDR1 and CDR2: SGHDT, YYEEEE. V was shortened by 2 bases and J by 6 bases, with 9 bases between the two germline ends. This CDR3 is 12 amino acids long. CDR3 region: CASSLRGGEQYF. The CDR3 coding sequence is TGTGCCAGCAGCTTAAGGGGGGGCGAGCAGTACTTC.

The chain recombines TRBV12-5 with TRBJ1-2; D gene unclear. CDR3 length: 13 residues. Germline CDR1 reads LGHNT; CDR2 reads FRNRAP. With 1 base removed from V and 2 bases from J, the gap between germline ends came to 5 bases. CDR3 bases: TGTGCTAGTGGTTTGGGCAGAAACTATGGCTACACCTTC. This gives the protein CASGLGRNYGYTF. Combining the CDR3 with reference TRBV12-5 and TRBJ1-2 gives the whole variable domain DARVTQTPRHKVTEMGQEVTMRCQPILGHNTVFWYRQTMMQGLELLAYFRNRAPLDDSGMPKDRFSAEMPDATLATLKIQPSEPRDSAVYFCASGLGRNYGYTFGSGTRLTVV.

The CDR3 is CASSYRLAGAKETQYF. The CDR3 nucleotides read TGTGCCAGCAGTTACCGGCTAGCGGGGGCCAAAGAGACCCAGTACTTC. The J gene is TRBJ2-5, the V gene TRBV6-5, with 10 bases matching TRBD2. CDR1 is MNHEY and CDR2 is SVGAGI in the germline V gene. CDR3 length: 16 residues. Unmatched junction bases numbered 6, after V lost 2 bases and J lost 3 bases.

This chain links TRBV5-1 with TRBJ2-3; D is uncertain. The CDR3 contains 14 residues. Germline values: CDR1 SGHRS, CDR2 YFSETQ. Trimming shortened V by 0 bases and J by 2 bases, and 7 bases separated the two germline ends. CDR3: CASSLDTTTDTQYF. In DNA form, the CDR3 reads TGCGCCAGCAGCTTGGACACTACCACAGATACGCAGTATTTT.

The sample holds one count of this clone. The chain combines TRBV11-2 with TRBJ1-6, with 7 nucleotides matching TRBD1. The CDR3 loop spans 14 amino acids. The V segment lost 5 bases and the J segment 9 bases; nucleotides outside the gene matches: 7. Germline V gives CDR1 SGHAT, CDR2 FQNNGV. CDR3 region: CASSQDRKGSPLHF. CDR3 DNA sequence: TGTGCCAGCAGCCAGGACAGGAAGGGTTCACCCCTCCACTTT. Using reference TRBV11-2 and TRBJ1-6 for the parts outside the CDR3, the full variable domain is EAGVAQSPRYKIIEKRQSVAFWCNPISGHATLYWYQQILGQGPKLLIQFQNNGVVDDSQLPKDRFSAERLKGVDSTLKIQPAKLEDSAVYLCASSQDRKGSPLHFGNGTRLTVT.

J is TRBJ2-7 and V is TRBV5-1, with 8 nucleotides matching TRBD1. There are 14 residues in the CDR3. Germline trimming cut 4 bases from V and 6 bases from J; bases unmatched to any gene: 9. Germline V gene lookup returns CDR1 SGHRS and CDR2 YFSETQ. CDR3 residues: CASSGGTGESEQYF. The CDR3 DNA follows: TGCGCCAGCAGCGGAGGGACAGGAGAGAGCGAGCAGTACTTC.

This chain links TRBV13 with TRBJ1-1, with D possibly being TRBD1 (5 bases). V was shortened by 0 bases and J by 3 bases, with 11 bases between the two germline ends. Germline V gives CDR1 PRHDT, CDR2 FYEKMQ (reference sequence). The CDR3 extends over 15 amino acids. The CDR3: CASSLGRAWDTEAFF. CDR3 DNA: TGTGCCAGCAGCTTAGGCAGGGCTTGGGACACTGAAGCTTTCTTT.

This clone was recorded once. This chain joins TRBV6-5 and TRBJ2-5, with D perhaps matching TRBD2 (5 bases). With 6 bases removed from V and 5 bases from J, the gap between germline ends came to 13 bases. CDR3 length: 13 amino acids. Germline CDR1 reads MNHEY; CDR2 reads SVGAGI. The CDR3 region has the DNA TGTGCCAGCAGGGGGAGTCTGGGGGAGACCCAGTACTTC. Protein sequence: CASRGSLGETQYF.

The chain has TRBV2 and TRBJ1-1, with 9 positions matching TRBD1. In germline, CDR1 is SNHLY, CDR2 FYNNEI. After removal of 7 bases from V and 11 bases from J, the junction contained 11 bases not matched to a gene. CDR3 length equals 13 residues. CDR3 DNA: TGTGCCAGCATGAGGGACAGGGTTTTTTGGGCTTTCTTT. Encoded protein: CASMRDRVFWAFF.

This chain joins TRBV19 and TRBJ2-3; 8 nucleotides agree with TRBD2. J lost 5 bases, V lost 5 bases, and 9 bases had no gene match. Germline lookup yields CDR1 LNHDA and CDR2 SQIVND (reference sequence). The CDR3 loop spans 15 amino acids. For the CDR3, the DNA is TGTGCCAGTAGTGTCGCCGGGACTAGGGTAGATACGCAGTATTTT. Its translation: CASSVAGTRVDTQYF.